The 17 T cell receptor beta chains given below trace back to one sample, sequenced in a study of regulatory T cells in long-lasting Graves disease. Arm-PCR of CDR3 regions with iRepertoire HTBI primers generated TCR beta libraries. TCRdb reprocessed the multiplex PCR reads with MiXCR, giving one entry per CDR3 protein. The sample carries fewer than 400,000 distinct CDR3 sequences, more than 20% recorded once. Specified time point: persistent/refractory GD, antithyroid drugs over 5 years with positive TRAb. TCR sequences were obtained from RNA taken from PBMCs. Sequences were derived from peripheral blood mononuclear cells (PBMCs), sampled when the disease was refractory, from a patient treated with antithyroid drugs. These receptor sequences come from a female donor with Graves disease.

In regard to this clonotype: This may stem from a read error, because a much larger clone lies one nucleotide away. The genes are TRBV6-2 or TRBV6-3 and TRBJ2-7, with 8 bases identical to TRBD2. This CDR3 is 15 amino acids long. The ends lost 5 bases at V and 2 bases at J; junction bases unmatched: 8. Germline CDR1 MNHEY, CDR2 SVGEGT. The chain's CDR3 is CASSEGGGRTYEQYF. As DNA, the CDR3 is TGTGCCAGCAGTGAAGGTGGCGGGAGGACCTACGAGCAGTACTTC.

The table lists this clonotype with a few counts. A much larger clone is a single base away; this may be a read error. The rearrangement joins TRBV7-2 to TRBJ2-5; tentative D call: TRBD2 (6 bases). In germline, CDR1 is SGHTA, CDR2 FQGNSA. Trimming shortened V by 5 bases and J by 7 bases, and 8 bases separated the two germline ends. The CDR3 consists of 11 residues. The CDR3 sequence: CASSVGGTQYF. The CDR3 DNA reads as TGTGCCAGCAGCGTGGGGGGGACCCAGTACTTC.

The sample holds a few counts of this clonotype. This chain uses TRBV5-1 with TRBJ2-7; no definite D call. Trimming shortened V by 0 bases and J by 0 bases, and 7 bases separated the two germline ends. In germline, CDR1 is SGHRS, CDR2 YFSETQ. The CDR3 spans 14 residues. The CDR3 DNA reads TGCGCCAGCAGCTTGGGAGAAATCTCCTACGAGCAGTACTTC. Its translation is CASSLGEISYEQYF.

Comment on this clonotype: This may be a read error: a much more frequent sequence differs by one nucleotide. This sequence joins TRBV7-9 and TRBJ2-5; unclear D gene. CDR1 is SEHNR and CDR2 is FQNEAQ in the germline V gene (reference sequence). The CDR3 contains 14 residues. CDR3 residues: CASTLGSWQETQYF. CDR3 coding DNA: TGTGCCAGCACCTTAGGGTCGTGGCAAGAGACCCAGTACTTC.

This clonotype came up a few times. The J gene is TRBJ2-5, the V gene TRBV6-2 or TRBV6-3, with TRBD1 as a possible D gene (6 bases). Germline loops: CDR1 MNHEY, CDR2 SVGEGT. The CDR3 is 14 residues long. V lost 6 bases and J 2 bases, leaving 13 bases between the germline ends. CDR3 sequence reads: CASRIRDTQETQYF. CDR3 coding DNA: TGTGCCAGCAGAATCCGGGACACTCAAGAGACCCAGTACTTC.

This clonotype was observed at least ten times. The chain combines TRBV2 with TRBJ1-1; D unresolved. The CDR3 runs 19 residues. The germline CDR1 and CDR2 sequences are SNHLY and FYNNEI. Trimming removed 0 bases at V and 7 bases at J, with 27 bases between. CDR3 DNA: TGTGCCAGCAGTGAAGCGCTTCAAGTTAACCGCCTTTTTTCGGATGAAGCTTTCTTT. Its translation is CASSEALQVNRLFSDEAFF.

This clonotype was counted many times. This sequence joins TRBV6-5 and TRBJ1-2; TRBD1 is a possible D gene (6 bases). Between the trimmed V and J ends, which lost 2 bases and 5 bases, there was a span of 15 bases. This CDR3 is built from 15 residues. The germline V gene has CDR1 MNHEY and CDR2 SVGAGI. The CDR3 sequence: CASSYRRRTEYGYTF. CDR3 nucleotides: TGTGCCAGCAGTTACCGGCGCCGGACAGAGTATGGCTACACCTTC.

This clonotype was recorded a few times. CDR3 loop: CSDSRGGGSEAFF. The CDR3 DNA follows: TGCAGCGACTCCCGGGGGGGAGGCTCTGAAGCTTTCTTT. This chain connects TRBV29-1 to TRBJ1-1; TRBD1 is a possible D gene (5 bases). CDR1 is SQVTM, CDR2 ANQGSEA, per germline. The germline V and J ends were trimmed by 7 bases and 6 bases, with 18 bases remaining between them. The CDR3 totals 13 residues. Supplemented by reference TRBV29-1 and TRBJ1-1, the full variable domain reads SAVISQKPSRDICQRGTSLTIQCQVDSQVTMMFWYRQQPGQSLTLIATANQGSEATYESGFVIDKFPISRPNLTFSTLTVSNMSPEDSSIYLCSDSRGGGSEAFFGQGTRLTVV.

V and J are TRBV29-1 and TRBJ2-3; TRBD2 matches 8 bases. CDR3 length: 13 residues. CDR1 and CDR2 (germline): SQVTM, ANQGSEA. The CDR3 spells CMTAGALGDTQYF. As DNA, the CDR3 is TGCATGACAGCGGGAGCATTAGGGGATACGCAGTATTTT.

CDR3 sequence: CAISASGTGYEKLFF. In DNA form, the CDR3 reads TGTGCCATCAGTGCCTCCGGGACAGGGTACGAAAAACTGTTTTTT. The rearrangement links TRBV10-3 to TRBJ1-4; 9 nucleotides line up with TRBD1. Germline CDR1 is ENHRY and CDR2 is SYGVKD. J gave up 8 bases and V 4 bases, and 8 bases lay outside the gene matches. The CDR3 totals 15 residues.

This clonotype was seen more than once but under ten times. The chain links TRBV20-1 to TRBJ2-7; tentatively, D is TRBD1 or TRBD2 (5 bases each). The CDR3 has 15 residues. Germline V gene data show CDR1 as DFQATT and CDR2 as SNEGSKA (reference sequence). With 2 bases removed from V and 3 bases from J, the gap between germline ends came to 17 bases. CDR3 DNA sequence: TGCAGTGCTAGAACCGGGACGGATATTTTCTACGAGCAGTACTTC. Its protein is CSARTGTDIFYEQYF.

This clonotype has a handful of counts. This chain links TRBV28 with TRBJ2-7; no clear D gene. V gave up 6 bases and J gave up 4 bases, with 7 bases separating them. CDR3 length: 11 residues. Germline V gene data show CDR1 as MDHEN and CDR2 as SYDVKM. CDR3 sequence: CASRAPYEQYF. As DNA, the CDR3 is TGTGCCAGCAGGGCCCCATACGAGCAGTACTTC.

The V call is TRBV27, the J call TRBJ2-7, with TRBD2 matching 8 bases. From germline, CDR1 is MNHEY and CDR2 SMNVEV (reference sequence). Germline trimming cut 6 bases from V and 3 bases from J; bases unmatched to any gene: 16. This CDR3 has 17 amino acids. The CDR3 protein is CASSRLATYPNSYEQYF. DNA for the CDR3: TGTGCCAGCAGCCGACTAGCGACTTACCCTAATAGCTACGAGCAGTACTTC.

This clonotype has just a few counts. The V gene is TRBV20-1, the J gene TRBJ2-5; 8 nucleotides agree with TRBD1. Trimming at V came to 2 bases and at J to 5 bases, leaving 4 bases not matched to a gene. The CDR3 has 13 amino acids. CDR1 DFQATT and CDR2 SNEGSKA come from the germline V gene (reference sequence). CDR3: CSARPDREETQYF. CDR3 nucleotides: TGCAGTGCTAGACCGGACAGGGAGGAGACCCAGTACTTC.

Remarks on this clonotype: An end of the junction does not agree with germline; a read error may underlie this. The chain carries TRBV6-1 and TRBJ2-7; D is possibly TRBD1 (5 bases). The CDR3 runs 13 residues. Germline CDR1 is MNHNS and CDR2 is SASEGT. The CDR3 reads CASSSDSPYGQYF. As DNA, the CDR3 is TGTGCCAGCAGTAGCGACAGTCCCTACGGGCAGTACTTC.

A note on this clonotype: A much larger clone lies one base from this, so it may be a read error. This likely comes from a read error, as the CDR3 has no conserved phenylalanine or tryptophan at its end. The chain joins TRBV30 to TRBJ2-1; D may be TRBD1 or TRBD2 (5 bases each). The CDR3 sequence is 12 residues long. Trimming removed 0 bases at V and 8 bases at J, with 8 bases between. CDR1 is GTSNPN, CDR2 SVGIG, per germline (reference sequence). The CDR3: CAWSVLGDEQFL. CDR3 bases: TGTGCCTGGAGTGTACTAGGGGATGAGCAGTTCCTC.

V gene TRBV7-9 combines with J gene TRBJ1-2; D gene uncertain. Germline CDR1 and CDR2: SEHNR and FQNEAQ (reference sequence). Trimming removed 3 bases from V and 8 bases from J, with 25 bases in between. The CDR3 runs 17 residues. DNA of the CDR3: TGTGCCAGCAGCTTGACCGGGCCCGACATCTTTCTAGTCGGCTACACCTTC. Its translation: CASSLTGPDIFLVGYTF.